The next 2 T cell receptor beta chains were all read from a single sample in a study of metastatic and nonmetastatic thyroid tumors. TCRdb re-called clones via MiXCR from the PCR reads. The table shows 37,000 or so clones, with about 18% occurring only once. Not a single patient had been given any form of treatment at any point before undergoing thyroid surgery. The sample consisted of blood. The receptors were sampled from a male donor with papillary thyroid cancer or a benign thyroid nodule (not recorded which). Some clones in this sample may be carry-over from other donors' samples.

With respect to this clone: This may be a read error, as it is one base from a much larger clone. V and J are TRBV11-2 and TRBJ2-7; 7 bases line up with TRBD2. CDR1 is SGHAT, CDR2 FQNNGV, per germline. CDR3 length equals 12 residues. Trimming cost V 7 bases and J 10 bases; bases outside gene matches: 10. The CDR3 spells CASISGLSDQYF. CDR3 bases: TGTGCCAGCATCTCGGGACTATCCGATCAGTACTTC.

This clone occurred many times. The chain recombines TRBV5-8 with TRBJ2-1; D might be TRBD1 or TRBD2, each matching 6 bases. The CDR3 has 13 residues. Germline V gives CDR1 SGHTS, CDR2 YDEGEE. The ends were cut back, 10 bases at V and 6 bases at J, with 17 bases in the middle. The DNA for the CDR3 is TGTGCCTCAGAATGGGGGGCGGGCAATGAGCAGTTCTTC. This sequence encodes CASEWGAGNEQFF.